Presented here are 27 T cell receptor beta chains from one specimen sequenced in a study of T cell changes during pregnancy in multiple sclerosis. Here immunoSEQ multiplex PCR was the method, and the copy in TCRdb shows in-frame clones only, minus some. The sample contains 35,000 to 50,000 clones, about 90% of which appear only once. The input for sequencing was CD4+ T cells from peripheral blood mononuclear cells, taken in the third trimester of pregnancy. The receptor source for this set is a female donor in good health, enrolled as a control in a pregnancy study.

V gene TRBV7-3 combines with J gene TRBJ2-1, with 9 bases aligning to TRBD2. Unmatched junction bases numbered 5, after V lost 4 bases and J lost 7 bases. In germline, CDR1 is SGHTA, CDR2 FQGTGA. CDR3 length equals 14 residues. CDR3 in DNA: TGTGCCAGCAGCTCCGCGGGGGGGCTGAATGAGCAGTTCTTC. It translates to CASSSAGGLNEQFF.

The chain combines TRBV25-1 with TRBJ2-2; no reliable D call. Germline assignment: CDR1 MGHDK and CDR2 SYGVNS. The V and J ends lost 8 bases and 3 bases respectively, with 13 bases between them. The CDR3 has 14 amino acids. CDR3 sequence: CASRSYGDTGELFF. CDR3 coding DNA: TGTGCCAGCCGATCTTACGGAGACACCGGGGAGCTGTTTTTT.

The V and J genes are TRBV19 and TRBJ2-1; 9 positions match TRBD1. This CDR3 spans 14 amino acids. From germline, CDR1 is LNHDA and CDR2 SQIVND (reference sequence). The V and J ends lost 8 bases and 4 bases, in that order; junction bases with no gene match: 6. DNA for the CDR3: TGTGCCAGTTGGGGGGACAGGGCTTACAATGAGCAGTTCTTC. Amino acids: CASWGDRAYNEQFF.

The rearrangement links TRBV4-1 to TRBJ2-5, with 10 bases that match TRBD2. The CDR3 totals 17 residues. CDR1 and CDR2 from the germline V gene are MGHRA and YSYEKL. The ends lost 2 bases at V and 1 base at J; junction bases unmatched: 7. CDR3 in amino acids: CASSQPLGLAAQETQYF. CDR3 coding DNA: TGCGCCAGCAGCCAACCCTTAGGACTAGCGGCCCAAGAGACCCAGTACTTC.

The chain combines TRBV19 with TRBJ2-1, with D possibly TRBD2 on 5 matching bases. Germline lookup yields CDR1 LNHDA and CDR2 SQIVND (reference sequence). Trimming left V 6 bases short and J 8 bases short, with 20 bases between. This CDR3 spans 15 amino acids. This CDR3 is CASRPGIGLADEQFF. The CDR3 bases are TGTGCCAGTAGACCCGGGATCGGGCTAGCCGATGAGCAGTTCTTC.

The genes are TRBV7-3 and TRBJ1-1, with unresolved D. Per the germline V gene, CDR1 is SGHTA and CDR2 is FQGTGA. This CDR3 is 14 amino acids long. V lost 2 bases to trimming and J lost 1 base, with 8 bases between them. Written as DNA, the CDR3 is TGTGCCAGCAGCTTACTGGCAGAGAACACTGAAGCTTTCTTT. This codes for CASSLLAENTEAFF.

The V gene is TRBV30, the J gene TRBJ1-2; 8 bases match TRBD1. This CDR3 contains 14 residues. Germline V gene sequence: CDR1 GTSNPN, CDR2 SVGIG (reference sequence). The V gene end was trimmed by 4 bases and the J gene end by 6 bases; junction bases not matched to a gene: 10. In nucleotides, the CDR3 is TGTGCCTGGACCCGGACAGGGATTTGGAATGGCTACACCTTC. Its protein is CAWTRTGIWNGYTF.

This chain uses TRBV19 with TRBJ2-5; D ambiguous. The CDR3 contains 13 residues. CDR1 is LNHDA, CDR2 SQIVND, per germline (reference sequence). Trimming took off 6 bases at V and 4 bases at J, with 12 bases between the two ends. CDR3 protein: CASRHSVGETQYF. The CDR3 DNA is TGTGCCAGTAGACACAGTGTTGGAGAGACCCAGTACTTC.

The V and J genes are TRBV6-1 and TRBJ1-2, with 12 bases identical to TRBD1. CDR3 size: 17 residues. Germline CDR1 MNHNS, CDR2 SASEGT. With V trimmed by 4 bases and J by 5 bases, 11 bases remained unmatched. CDR3 amino acids: CASSASTGTGGGYGYTF. The CDR3 region has the DNA TGTGCCAGCAGTGCCTCGACCGGGACAGGGGGCGGGTATGGCTACACCTTC.

The rearrangement links TRBV18 to TRBJ1-1; TRBD1 is a possible D gene (6 bases). CDR1 KGHSH and CDR2 LQKENI come from the germline V gene. This CDR3 contains 15 residues. Trimming pared 3 bases from V and 1 base from J, leaving 12 bases between. This chain's CDR3 is CASSPSGQRNTEAFF. The CDR3 region has the DNA TGTGCCAGCTCACCGTCCGGACAGCGGAACACTGAAGCTTTCTTT.

The table lists this clone with a count of one. V is TRBV6-5 and J is TRBJ2-1; 7 bases agree with TRBD2. This CDR3 comprises 16 residues. CDR1 MNHEY and CDR2 SVGAGI come from the germline V gene. With V trimmed by 0 bases and J by 4 bases, 6 bases remained unmatched. This CDR3 is CASSYSAGVVYNEQFF. The CDR3 nucleotides are TGTGCCAGCAGTTACTCGGCGGGAGTGGTTTACAATGAGCAGTTCTTC.

This clone was detected only once. Here the CDR3 reads CASSFLQGTLNTEAFF. CDR3 coding DNA: TGTGCCAGCAGTTTTTTACAGGGCACTTTGAACACTGAAGCTTTCTTT. The chain combines TRBV28 with TRBJ1-1; D is possibly TRBD1 (6 bases). The germline V gene encodes CDR1 MDHEN and CDR2 SYDVKM. The V gene lost 3 bases and the J gene lost 0 bases, with 14 bases spanning the gap. The CDR3 has 16 residues. Looking up the rest from reference TRBV28 and TRBJ1-1 gives the full variable domain: DVKVTQSSRYLVKRTGEKVFLECVQDMDHENMFWYRQDPGLGLRLIYFSYDVKMKEKGDIPEGYSVSREKKERFSLILESASTNQTSMYLCASSFLQGTLNTEAFFGQGTRLTVV.

The V and J genes are TRBV7-9 and TRBJ2-1; TRBD2 agrees at 7 bases. CDR3 length: 17 residues. Germline V gene data show CDR1 as SEHNR and CDR2 as FQNEAQ (reference sequence). V trimming: 5 bases; J trimming: 0 bases; junction bases outside the gene matches: 10. The CDR3 loop is CASSPWTGGSSYNEQFF. DNA for the CDR3: TGTGCCAGCAGCCCTTGGACGGGAGGAAGCTCCTACAATGAGCAGTTCTTC.

This clone was detected once. CDR3 coding DNA: TGTGCCAGCTCACCCCCACAGGGGAGGTATGGATACGAGCAGTACTTC. Encoded protein: CASSPPQGRYGYEQYF. The rearrangement uses TRBV18 and TRBJ2-7, with D perhaps matching TRBD1 (7 bases). Germline values: CDR1 KGHSH, CDR2 LQKENI. The CDR3 has 16 amino acids. Trimming stripped 3 bases from V and 4 bases from J, with 19 bases between.

This chain joins TRBV5-1 and TRBJ2-5; D might be TRBD2 (5 bases). V dropped 4 bases and J dropped 4 bases, with 17 bases sitting between them. CDR3 length: 15 residues. Germline assignment: CDR1 SGHRS and CDR2 YFSETQ. CDR3 sequence reads: CASSTSGGATETQYF. The CDR3 DNA is TGCGCCAGCAGCACCAGCGGTGGAGCGACAGAGACCCAGTACTTC.

The V call is TRBV27, the J call TRBJ2-2; perhaps TRBD1 as D (5 bases). Per germline, CDR1 MNHEY and CDR2 SMNVEV (reference sequence). V lost 2 bases and J lost 0, with 16 bases in between. The CDR3 spans 18 residues. For the CDR3, the DNA is TGTGCCAGCAGTTTAGGCCCAGGGCTACCCGCGAACACCGGGGAGCTGTTTTTT. Translated, it gives CASSLGPGLPANTGELFF.

The rearrangement uses TRBV4-2 and TRBJ2-3; 10 positions agree with TRBD2. This CDR3 is built from 17 residues. With 7 bases clipped from V and 4 bases from J, the junction kept 14 bases outside the gene matches. Germline CDR1 and CDR2: LGHNA and YNFKEQ. The CDR3 spells CASIANGASGGPDTQYF. CDR3 DNA: TGTGCCAGCATCGCCAATGGTGCTAGCGGGGGACCAGATACGCAGTATTTT.

The V gene is TRBV7-2, the J gene TRBJ2-7; D might be TRBD1 (5 bases). The ends were cut back, 5 bases at V and 3 bases at J, with 11 bases in the middle. The CDR3 totals 13 residues. Germline lookup yields CDR1 SGHTA and CDR2 FQGNSA. The chain's CDR3 is CASSTGVHYEQYF. DNA of the CDR3: TGTGCCAGCAGCACAGGAGTCCACTACGAGCAGTACTTC.

The chain recombines TRBV10-3 with TRBJ2-3, with TRBD2 identical over 12 bases. The CDR3 is 14 residues long. Germline V gene sequence: CDR1 ENHRY, CDR2 SYGVKD. V lost 10 bases to trimming and J lost 3 bases; unmatched junction nucleotides: 5. In DNA, the CDR3 is TGTGCCACGACGACTAGCGGGGGTACAGATACGCAGTATTTT. It translates to CATTTSGGTDTQYF.

This rearrangement joins TRBV7-2 to TRBJ1-5; tentatively, D is TRBD1 (6 bases). V was trimmed by 3 bases and J by 1 base, leaving 16 bases between them. Germline V lookup: CDR1 SGHTA, CDR2 FQGNSA. The CDR3 contains 17 residues. The CDR3 sequence: CASSFGGGGASNQPQHF. The CDR3 coding sequence is TGTGCCAGCAGCTTCGGGGGGGGCGGGGCAAGCAATCAGCCCCAGCATTTT.

The chain has TRBV2 and TRBJ2-7; 12 bases fit TRBD2. The junction had 6 bases not matched to a gene; V was cut back by 7 bases and J by 2 bases. Germline V gene data show CDR1 as SNHLY and CDR2 as FYNNEI. This CDR3 has 15 amino acids. The chain's CDR3 is CASTELAGGTYEQYF. The CDR3 nucleotides read TGTGCCAGCACCGAACTAGCGGGAGGAACCTACGAGCAGTACTTC.

The rearrangement joins TRBV7-8 to TRBJ1-2; 8 bases match TRBD1. CDR1 and CDR2 from the germline V gene are SGHVS and FQNEAQ. Trimming took 5 bases from V and 8 from J; bases not matched to a gene: 10. This CDR3 region has 14 residues. In DNA, the CDR3 is TGTGCCAGCAGCAACCGACAGGGGACGGGAGGCTACACCTTC. As protein: CASSNRQGTGGYTF. Full variable domain (outside the CDR3, taken from reference TRBV7-8 and TRBJ1-2): GAGVSQSPRYKVAKRGQDVALRCDPISGHVSLFWYQQALGQGPEFLTYFQNEAQLDKSGLPSDRFFAERPEGSVSTLKIQRTQQEDSAVYLCASSNRQGTGGYTFGSGTRLTVV.

J is TRBJ2-5 and V is TRBV6-5; TRBD2 might be the D (6 bases). V was trimmed by 0 bases and J by 0 bases, leaving 8 bases between them. Per germline, CDR1 MNHEY and CDR2 SVGAGI. CDR3 size: 15 residues. The CDR3 protein is CASSYSERDQETQYF. The CDR3 DNA sequence: TGTGCCAGCAGTTACTCGGAGCGGGACCAAGAGACCCAGTACTTC.

The chain combines TRBV5-6 with TRBJ2-2; D may be TRBD1 (7 bases). Trimming left V 4 bases short and J 3 bases short, with 25 bases between. The germline V gene has CDR1 SGHDT and CDR2 YYEEEE. The CDR3 is 19 amino acids. The CDR3 bases are TGTGCCAGCAGCCTCCCCCCAGGGAAGGAGGGGGCCTACACCGGGGAGCTGTTTTTT. Translation: CASSLPPGKEGAYTGELFF.

The CDR3 sequence: CAAGWRTGGHEQYF. Here the CDR3 DNA reads TGTGCCGCTGGGTGGCGGACAGGGGGCCACGAGCAGTACTTC. The genes are TRBV5-8 and TRBJ2-7; the match to TRBD1 covers 11 bases. The V gene end was trimmed by 10 bases and the J gene end by 5 bases; junction bases not matched to a gene: 11. The CDR3 has 14 amino acids. CDR1 is SGHTS and CDR2 is YDEGEE in the germline V gene.

The table lists this clone with a few counts. The J gene is TRBJ1-1, the V gene TRBV9, with 7 bases fitting TRBD1. After removal of 4 bases from V and 4 bases from J, the junction contained 7 bases not matched to a gene. The CDR3 contains 14 residues. Per the germline V gene, CDR1 is SGDLS and CDR2 is YYNGEE. The CDR3 loop reads CASSPQTGITEAFF. The DNA for the CDR3 is TGTGCCAGCAGCCCCCAGACAGGGATCACTGAAGCTTTCTTT.

This chain joins TRBV19 and TRBJ2-4; the match to TRBD1 covers 9 bases. CDR1 and CDR2 from the germline V gene are LNHDA and SQIVND (reference sequence). J gave up 6 bases and V 4 bases, and 10 bases lay outside the gene matches. The CDR3 contains 16 residues. Here the CDR3 DNA reads TGTGCCAGTAGTAAACAGGGGGCGCAGGCCCGAAACATTCAGTACTTC. Its translation is CASSKQGAQARNIQYF.